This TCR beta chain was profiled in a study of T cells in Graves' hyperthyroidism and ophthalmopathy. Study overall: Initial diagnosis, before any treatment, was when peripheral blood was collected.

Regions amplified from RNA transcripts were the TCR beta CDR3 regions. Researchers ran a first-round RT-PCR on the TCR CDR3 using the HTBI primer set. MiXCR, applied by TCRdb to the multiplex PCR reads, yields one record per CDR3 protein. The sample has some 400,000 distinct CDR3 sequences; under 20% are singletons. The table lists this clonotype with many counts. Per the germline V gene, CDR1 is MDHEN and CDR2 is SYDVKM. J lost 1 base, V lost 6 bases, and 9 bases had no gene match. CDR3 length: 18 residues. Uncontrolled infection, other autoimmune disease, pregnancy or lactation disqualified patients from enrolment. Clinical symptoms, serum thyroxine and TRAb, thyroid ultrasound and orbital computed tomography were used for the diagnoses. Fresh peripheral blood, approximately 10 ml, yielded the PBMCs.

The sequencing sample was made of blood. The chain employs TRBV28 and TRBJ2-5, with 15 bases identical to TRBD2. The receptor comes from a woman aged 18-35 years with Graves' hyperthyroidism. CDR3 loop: CASSLAGTSGGRQETQYF. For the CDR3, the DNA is TGTGCCAGCAGCTTGGCAGGGACTAGCGGGGGGCGCCAAGAGACCCAGTACTTC.